This T cell receptor (beta chain) was identified in a study of identical twins. The study, taken as a whole, reports: In cord blood, abundant beta clonotypes had fewer insertions; memory showed no trend.

V lost 6 bases, J lost 7 bases, and 14 bases lay in between. CDR1 LGHDT and CDR2 YNNKEL come from the germline V gene (reference sequence). The CDR3 contains 13 residues. Template switching added a universal primer binding site, and final cDNA carried unique molecular identifiers. TCRdb re-called the 5' RACE reads through MiXCR, storing one row per CDR3 protein. The sample lists hundreds of thousands of distinct CDR3 sequences, approximately 9% occurring once. As for this clonotype: Antigen specificity is unknown.

The data also belong to a second study, concerning yellow fever vaccine responses in identical twins.

The sequence came from a woman aged 18 to 35 in good health. The sequencing input was PBMCs. The rearrangement links TRBV3-1 to TRBJ2-3, with D possibly TRBD1 on 6 matching bases. The CDR3 reads CASRTQGINTQYF. The CDR3 DNA reads TGTGCCAGCAGGACCCAGGGGATAAATACGCAGTATTTT.